Detailed here is one TCR beta chain. Its antigen is still unknown. Base-call qualities are not available, and no considerably larger clone is one nucleotide away. CDR1 and CDR2 are drawn from the germline V gene: SQVTM, ANQGSEA. V loses 1 base, J loses 0 bases, and the germline ends lie 8 bases apart. The cysteine opens and the phenylalanine closes a CDR3 of 14 amino acids. Only CDR3 DNA remains: 42 bases, in frame from the first base. This sample is part of a study of OX40 agonist ivuxolimab in advanced cancers. For context, the study as a whole: Ivuxolimab, which targeted the costimulatory receptor OX40 (CD134), was an agonistic, fully human IgG2 monoclonal antibody. Intravenous ivuxolimab was administered to patients every 2 weeks at six dose levels: 0.01, 0.1, 0.3, 1.5, 3 and 10 mg/kg. Among the roughly 52 dose-escalation patients, roughly 20 had hepatocellular carcinoma, 15 or so melanoma, 9 renal cell carcinoma and 9 head and neck cancer. In the dose-escalation cohort, 70% to 85% of patients were male, and the mean age was roughly 60 years, with a range of 23 to 79. Patients were allowed to have had prior anti-PD-1, anti-PD-L1 or anti-CTLA-4 therapy, and approximately 37% of the dose-escalation patients had been treated with checkpoint inhibitors. Partial responses were achieved by three dose-escalation patients, of whom one had hepatocellular carcinoma and two had cutaneous melanoma. Peripheral TCRbeta sequencing aimed to test whether ivuxolimab altered TCR sequence diversity and caused clonal T-cell expansion. The paper describes the monotherapy dose-escalation part (N ≈ 52 patients) of the phase I trial of ivuxolimab.

The trial excluded patients who had a history of autoimmune disease or who were on systemic immunosuppression. Peripheral blood for TCR sequencing was drawn from every dose cohort at baseline, at cycle 4 day 1 and at cycle 7 day 1. Samples were obtained from an open-label, multicenter, first-in-human phase I dose-escalation trial of ivuxolimab. Adults with locally advanced or metastatic melanoma, renal cell, hepatocellular, or head and neck squamous cell carcinoma were enrolled in the trial. Before TCR sequencing, CD4+ T cells and CD8+ T cells from peripheral blood were sorted into separate populations. Genomic DNA was extracted from sorted cells for sequencing of the TCRbeta CDR3 region. The immunoSEQ Assay was used to sequence the TCRbeta CDR3 regions. TCRdb obtained this table from immuneACCESS and retained in-frame rearrangements with V and J assigned. These tables miss some clones; where compared with another copy, unresolved V genes account for less than half of the shortfall, and the remainder is unexplained. Across this sample there are roughly 48,000 clones, with over 80% seen only once. The top ten clonotypes cover 1.2% of the sample.

The paper as a whole reports these results and caveats: In the 0.1-3.0 mg/kg groups, partial responders had among the lowest normalized peripheral clonal expansion, particularly in CD8+ T cells. The antigen specificity of the clonally expanded peripheral T cells was not determined. On average, CD8+ T cells showed more expanded clones than CD4+ T cells after ivuxolimab. At doses of 0.1 to 3.0 mg/kg, clonal expansion of both CD4+ and CD8+ T cells in blood was seen between baseline and week 6. Low levels of normalized T-cell clonal expansion were also shown by some nonresponding patients.

Recombination joined TRBV29-1 with TRBJ2-3; a confident D gene designation cannot be given. The sequence came from an adult with an advanced solid tumor such as melanoma, head and neck, liver or kidney cancer. The source was CD4+ or CD8+ T cells sorted from blood, collected in a trial of the OX40 agonist ivuxolimab. At the DNA level, the sequence is TGCAGCGTTGAAGGAGCAACTAGCACAGATACGCAGTATTTT. Its protein reads: CSVEGATSTDTQYF.